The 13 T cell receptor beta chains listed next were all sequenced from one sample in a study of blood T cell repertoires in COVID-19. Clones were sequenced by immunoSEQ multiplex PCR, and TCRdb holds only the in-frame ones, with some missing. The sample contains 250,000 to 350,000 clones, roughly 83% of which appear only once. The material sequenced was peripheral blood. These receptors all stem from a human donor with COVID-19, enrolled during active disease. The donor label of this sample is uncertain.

The CDR3 coding sequence is TGTGCCTGGATTCCCCTAGGGGATACGTCCTACGAGCAGTACTTC. Translation: CAWIPLGDTSYEQYF. The rearrangement links TRBV30 to TRBJ2-7; the D gene is possibly TRBD1 (5 bases). The CDR3 has 15 amino acids. CDR1 and CDR2 (germline): GTSNPN, SVGIG (reference sequence). Trimming left V 4 bases short and J 1 base short, with 17 bases between.

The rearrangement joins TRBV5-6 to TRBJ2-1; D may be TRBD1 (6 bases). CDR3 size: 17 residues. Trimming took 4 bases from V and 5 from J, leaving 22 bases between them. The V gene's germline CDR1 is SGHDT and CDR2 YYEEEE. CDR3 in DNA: TGTGCCAGCAGCATAATACAGGGACCCGACATAAACAATGAGCAGTTCTTC. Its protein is CASSIIQGPDINNEQFF.

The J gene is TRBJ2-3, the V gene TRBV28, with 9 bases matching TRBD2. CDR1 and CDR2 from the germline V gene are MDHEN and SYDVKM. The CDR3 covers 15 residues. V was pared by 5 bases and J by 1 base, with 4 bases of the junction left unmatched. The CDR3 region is CASSLAGPRTDTQYF. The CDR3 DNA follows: TGTGCCAGCAGTCTAGCGGGACCCCGCACAGATACGCAGTATTTT. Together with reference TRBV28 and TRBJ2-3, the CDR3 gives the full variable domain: DVKVTQSSRYLVKRTGEKVFLECVQDMDHENMFWYRQDPGLGLRLIYFSYDVKMKEKGDIPEGYSVSREKKERFSLILESASTNQTSMYLCASSLAGPRTDTQYFGPGTRLTVL.

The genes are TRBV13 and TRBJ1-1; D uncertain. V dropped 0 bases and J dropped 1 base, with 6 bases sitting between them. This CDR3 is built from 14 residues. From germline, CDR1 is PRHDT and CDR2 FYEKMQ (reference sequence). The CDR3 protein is CASSLGGGNTEAFF. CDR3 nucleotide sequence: TGTGCCAGCAGCTTAGGCGGTGGGAACACTGAAGCTTTCTTT.

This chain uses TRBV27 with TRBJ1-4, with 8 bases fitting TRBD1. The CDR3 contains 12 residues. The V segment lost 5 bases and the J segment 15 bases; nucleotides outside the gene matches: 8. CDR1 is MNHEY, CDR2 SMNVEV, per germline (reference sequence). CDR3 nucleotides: TGTGCCAGCAGTACAGGGGGGGGCAAGATGTTTTTT. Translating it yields CASSTGGGKMFF.

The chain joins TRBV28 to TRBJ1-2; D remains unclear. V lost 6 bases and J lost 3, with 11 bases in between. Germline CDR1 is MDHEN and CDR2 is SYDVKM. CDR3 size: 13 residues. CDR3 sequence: CASSVASHYGYTF. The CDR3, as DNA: TGTGCCAGCAGCGTAGCCAGTCACTATGGCTACACCTTC.

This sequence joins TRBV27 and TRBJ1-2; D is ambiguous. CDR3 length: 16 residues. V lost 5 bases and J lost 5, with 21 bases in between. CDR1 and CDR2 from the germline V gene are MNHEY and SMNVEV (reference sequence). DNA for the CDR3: TGTGCCAGCAGTCCCCAGACCGCGGCGGTCGGGTATGGCTACACCTTC. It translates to CASSPQTAAVGYGYTF.

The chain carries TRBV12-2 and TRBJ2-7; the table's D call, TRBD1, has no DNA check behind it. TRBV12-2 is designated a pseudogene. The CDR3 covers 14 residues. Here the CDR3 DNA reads TGTGCAAGTCGCAAAAGGGACAGGGGCCTCGAGCAGTACTTC. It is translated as CASRKRDRGLEQYF.

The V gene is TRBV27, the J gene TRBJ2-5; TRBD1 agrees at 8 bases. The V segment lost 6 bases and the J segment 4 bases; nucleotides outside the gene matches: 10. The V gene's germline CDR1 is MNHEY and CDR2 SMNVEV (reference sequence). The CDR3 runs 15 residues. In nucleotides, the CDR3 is TGTGCCAGCAGGACACTAAGGACAGGGCGAGAGACCCAGTACTTC. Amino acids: CASRTLRTGRETQYF.

CDR3: CASSWEQGPLYEQYF. The CDR3, as DNA: TGTGCCAGCAGCTGGGAACAGGGGCCCTTATACGAGCAGTACTTC. The chain carries TRBV7-8 and TRBJ2-7, with 7 bases identical to TRBD1. Trimming took 4 bases from V and 4 from J; bases not matched to a gene: 10. CDR1 and CDR2 (germline): SGHVS, FQNEAQ. The CDR3 is made up of 15 amino acids.

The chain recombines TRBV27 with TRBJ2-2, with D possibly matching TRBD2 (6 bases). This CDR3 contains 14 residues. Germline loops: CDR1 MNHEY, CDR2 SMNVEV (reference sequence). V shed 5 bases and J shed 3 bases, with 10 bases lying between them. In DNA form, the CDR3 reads TGTGCCAGCAGTCCAGGGACTCACACCGGGGAGCTGTTTTTT. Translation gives CASSPGTHTGELFF.

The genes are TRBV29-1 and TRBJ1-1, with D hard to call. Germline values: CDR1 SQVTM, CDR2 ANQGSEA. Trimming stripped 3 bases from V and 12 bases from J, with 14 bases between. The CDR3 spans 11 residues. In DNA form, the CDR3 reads TGCAGCGTTGAGAGGTCGGCAGCGACTTTCTTT. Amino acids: CSVERSAATFF.

As DNA, the CDR3 is TGTGCCTGGAGTAACAGGGAACCCGTCCTGACTTTC. Amino acids: CAWSNREPVLTF. This chain connects TRBV30 to TRBJ2-6; maybe TRBD1 (6 bases). The CDR3 length is 12 residues. Trimming removed 2 bases from V and 12 bases from J, with 11 bases in between. CDR1 and CDR2 (germline): GTSNPN, SVGIG (reference sequence).